The present entry profiles one T cell receptor beta chain with its context. Its target is unknown. CDR1 is SGHTA and CDR2 is FQGNSA in the germline V gene. The V and J ends lost 6 bases and 3 bases, in that order; junction bases with no gene match: 2. The CDR3 is 13 amino acids. Sequencing used immunoSEQ multiplex PCR; TCRdb keeps in-frame clones, though not all of them. The table lists approximately 150,000 clones, just over 90% of them singletons. The data were obtained in a study of T cell responses to AZD1222 COVID-19 vaccine. Study background: Second-dose recipients at about 4 or about 12 weeks were treated as one pooled group. Study results and caveats: Reports indicate that nearly half of spike-specific TCRs are directed at unmutated variant regions. White British donors predominated, females outnumbered males, and clonal diversity was possibly underestimated. Sampled repertoires all dated from after the peak T cell response.

The TCR sequence derives from an adult in good health. The material was peripheral blood, obtained on day 0 of AZD1222 vaccination. V usage is TRBV7-2 and J usage is TRBJ2-3, with TRBD2 matching over 8 bases. The CDR3 region has the DNA TGTGCCAGCAGGGGACTAGTTACAGATACGCAGTATTTT. Translating it yields CASRGLVTDTQYF.